The 3 T cell receptor beta chains presented below share a single source sample, sequenced in a study of blood T cell repertoires in COVID-19. The assay was immunoSEQ multiplex PCR, and TCRdb's table has in-frame clones only and misses some. The data show over 60,000 clones, with more than 75% seen just once and around 50% held by the top ten. Sequencing input: peripheral blood. The receptors originated from a woman older than 75 with acute or convalescent COVID-19.

J is TRBJ2-2 and V is TRBV6-5; 11 bases align to TRBD2. Germline-derived CDR1 and CDR2 are MNHEY and SVGAGI. The CDR3 is made up of 16 amino acids. The V gene end was trimmed by 0 bases and the J gene end by 7 bases; junction bases not matched to a gene: 4. The CDR3 spells CASSYSLAGVHGELFF. DNA for the CDR3: TGTGCCAGCAGTTACTCACTAGCGGGAGTTCACGGGGAGCTGTTTTTT.

The sample holds a few counts of this clone. The chain couples TRBV4-3 to TRBJ1-5; 9 bases map to TRBD1. V shed 5 bases, J shed 5 bases, and the junction held 7 bases outside the gene matches. The CDR3 contains 15 residues. CDR1 is LGHNA, CDR2 YSLEER, per germline. As DNA, the CDR3 is TGCGCCAGCAGCTCCGGGACAGGGTTCGATCAGCCCCAGCATTTT. Translation gives CASSSGTGFDQPQHF.

The V and J genes are TRBV29-1 and TRBJ2-2, with D possibly TRBD1 on 5 matching bases. The germline V and J ends were trimmed by 0 bases and 1 base, with 9 bases remaining between them. This CDR3 comprises 15 residues. Per the germline V gene, CDR1 is SQVTM and CDR2 is ANQGSEA. Here the CDR3 reads CSVEDLGQNTGELFF. CDR3 nucleotides: TGCAGCGTTGAAGACTTAGGACAGAACACCGGGGAGCTGTTTTTT.